This T cell receptor beta chain was found in a study of blood T cells in healthy people across ages. Trimming pared 2 bases from V and 7 bases from J, leaving 11 bases between. CDR1 and CDR2 (germline): GTSNPN, SVGIG (reference sequence). There are 13 residues in the CDR3. Points on this clonotype: What it recognizes is unknown.

Study-wide findings and caveats: The fall in TCR beta diversity per million T cells was roughly linear with age.

Next came a second PCR, run for about 7 to 12 cycles, which used a sample-barcoded 5' primer along with a J-beta primer mix. Each CDR3 protein is one row after TCRdb ran MiXCR on the 5' RACE reads. Of some 1.4 million distinct CDR3 sequences in the sample, about 43% are singletons; the top ten hold roughly 7.9%. This TCR was recovered from a woman younger than 30 in good health. The chain has TRBV30 and TRBJ1-4; the D gene is possibly TRBD1 (5 bases). Sequenced material: blood. The CDR3 DNA reads TGTGCCTGGAGTCGGGACTCCCCTGAAAAACTGTTTTTT. Translation: CAWSRDSPEKLFF.